The 7 T cell receptor beta chains below were found in one sample sequenced in a study of cytomegalovirus exposure and HLA in healthy donors. PCR involved 60 Vbeta and 13 Jbeta primers. Clones were sequenced by immunoSEQ multiplex PCR, and TCRdb holds only the in-frame ones, with some missing. The sample lists about 160,000 clones, 85% seen once, with approximately 2% in the top ten. Sequencing was performed on PBMCs. Source of these receptors: a man aged 18 to 35 in good health and CMV-seropositive.

The sample holds one count of this clone. This chain joins TRBV7-9 and TRBJ1-2; 10 nucleotides match TRBD1. Looked up from germline, CDR1 is SEHNR and CDR2 is FQNEAQ (reference sequence). V lost 3 bases and J lost 4; bases outside the gene matches: 2. The CDR3 contains 14 residues. CDR3 sequence: CASSFGTGVYGYTF. The DNA for the CDR3 is TGTGCCAGCAGCTTCGGGACAGGGGTCTATGGCTACACCTTC.

The chain joins TRBV6-5 to TRBJ1-1, with no clear D. Germline V lookup: CDR1 MNHEY, CDR2 SVGAGI. The CDR3 has 15 residues. V was pared by 2 bases and J by 5 bases, with 15 bases between. As DNA, the CDR3 is TGTGCCAGCAGTTACCGGGGTAGAGGAGTTACTGAAGCTTTCTTT. As protein: CASSYRGRGVTEAFF.

The CDR3 DNA follows: TGTGCCAGCAGACCTACTAGCGGTCAAGCCAAAAACATTCAGTACTTC. Amino acid sequence: CASRPTSGQAKNIQYF. The chain joins TRBV28 to TRBJ2-4; TRBD2 matches at 8 bases. V lost 6 bases and J lost 0; bases outside the gene matches: 7. Per the germline V gene, CDR1 is MDHEN and CDR2 is SYDVKM. The CDR3 sequence is 16 residues long.

Only one count was recorded for this clone. The rearrangement uses TRBV7-6 and TRBJ2-4, with TRBD1 identical over 9 bases. Germline loops: CDR1 SGHVS, CDR2 FNYEAQ. The CDR3 spans 16 residues. V lost 5 bases and J lost 3; bases outside the gene matches: 8. In nucleotides, the CDR3 is TGTGCCAGCAGCCTATACCCGACAGGGGGCAAAAACATTCAGTACTTC. Translating gives CASSLYPTGGKNIQYF.

This clone was detected only a few times. The gene calls are TRBV5-6 and TRBJ2-7, with D maybe TRBD1 (5 bases). The CDR3 spans 14 residues. V gave up 1 base and J gave up 3 bases, with 11 bases separating them. In germline, CDR1 is SGHDT, CDR2 YYEEEE. Here the CDR3 reads CASSLRQGHYEQYF. The CDR3, as DNA: TGTGCCAGCAGCTTGAGGCAGGGCCACTACGAGCAGTACTTC.

This rearrangement joins TRBV4-3 to TRBJ1-6; TRBD1 might be the D (6 bases). V was shortened by 0 bases and J by 9 bases, with 9 bases between the two germline ends. The germline gives CDR1 LGHNA, CDR2 YSLEER. The length of the CDR3 is 14 residues. CDR3 sequence (DNA): TGCGCCAGCAGCCAAGATGGGACAAGTTCACCCCTCCACTTT. Translated, it gives CASSQDGTSSPLHF.

This clone appeared a few times. This sequence joins TRBV7-6 and TRBJ2-6; D possibly corresponds to TRBD1 (6 bases). V dropped 1 base and J dropped 4 bases, with 17 bases sitting between them. The CDR3 runs to 18 residues. Germline CDR1 SGHVS, CDR2 FNYEAQ. In nucleotides, the CDR3 is TGTGCCAGCAGCTTAGTCCCCCAACAGGGTAGGGGGGCCAACGTCCTGACTTTC. Translation gives CASSLVPQQGRGANVLTF.